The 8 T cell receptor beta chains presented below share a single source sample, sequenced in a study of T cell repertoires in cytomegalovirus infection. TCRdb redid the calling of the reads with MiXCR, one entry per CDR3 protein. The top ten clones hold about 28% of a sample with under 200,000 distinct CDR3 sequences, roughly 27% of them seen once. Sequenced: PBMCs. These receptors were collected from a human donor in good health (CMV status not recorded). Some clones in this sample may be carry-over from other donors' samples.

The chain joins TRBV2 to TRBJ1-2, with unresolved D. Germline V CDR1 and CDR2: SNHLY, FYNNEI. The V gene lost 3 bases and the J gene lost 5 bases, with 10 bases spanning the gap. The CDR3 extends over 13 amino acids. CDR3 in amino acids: CASSEEQTYGYTF. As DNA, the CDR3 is TGTGCCAGCAGTGAGGAACAGACTTATGGCTACACCTTC.

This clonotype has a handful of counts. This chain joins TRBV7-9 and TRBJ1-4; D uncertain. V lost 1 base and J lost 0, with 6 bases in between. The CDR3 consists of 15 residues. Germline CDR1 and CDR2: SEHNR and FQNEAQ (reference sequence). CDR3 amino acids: CASSLVGATNEKLFF. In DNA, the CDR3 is TGTGCCAGCAGCTTAGTTGGCGCAACTAATGAAAAACTGTTTTTT.

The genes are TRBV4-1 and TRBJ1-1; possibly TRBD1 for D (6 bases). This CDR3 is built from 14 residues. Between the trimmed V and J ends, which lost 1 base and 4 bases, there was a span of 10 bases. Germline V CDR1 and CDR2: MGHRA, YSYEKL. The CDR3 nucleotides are TGCGCCAGCAGCCAAGTGGGGGGCGGCACTGAAGCTTTCTTT. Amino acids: CASSQVGGGTEAFF.

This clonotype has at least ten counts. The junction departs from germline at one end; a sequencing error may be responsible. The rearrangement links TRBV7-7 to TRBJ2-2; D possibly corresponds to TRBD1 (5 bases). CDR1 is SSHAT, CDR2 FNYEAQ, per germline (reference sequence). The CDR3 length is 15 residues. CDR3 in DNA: TGTGCTAGCAGCCCCCTACTCCCAGGGTCCGGGGAGCTGTTTTTT. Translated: CASSPLLPGSGELFF.

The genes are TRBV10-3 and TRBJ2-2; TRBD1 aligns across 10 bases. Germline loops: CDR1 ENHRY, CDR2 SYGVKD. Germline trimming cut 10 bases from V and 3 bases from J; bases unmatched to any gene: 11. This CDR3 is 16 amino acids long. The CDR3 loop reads CATRGYGTGDTGELFF. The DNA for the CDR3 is TGTGCCACCCGAGGGTACGGGACAGGGGACACCGGGGAGCTGTTTTTT.

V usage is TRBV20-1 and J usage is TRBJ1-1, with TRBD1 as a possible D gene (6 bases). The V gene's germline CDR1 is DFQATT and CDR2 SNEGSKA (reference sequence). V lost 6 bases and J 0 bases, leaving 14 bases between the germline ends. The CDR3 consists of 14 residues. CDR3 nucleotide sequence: TGCAGTGCCCGGGGGGGGGCTATGAACACTGAAGCTTTCTTT. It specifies CSARGGAMNTEAFF.

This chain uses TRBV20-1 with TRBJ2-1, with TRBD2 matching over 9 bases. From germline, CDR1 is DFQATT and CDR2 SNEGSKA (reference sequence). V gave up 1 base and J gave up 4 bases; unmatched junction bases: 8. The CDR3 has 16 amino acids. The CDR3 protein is CSARASTSGDYNEQFF. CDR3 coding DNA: TGCAGTGCTAGAGCGTCGACTAGCGGAGATTACAATGAGCAGTTCTTC.

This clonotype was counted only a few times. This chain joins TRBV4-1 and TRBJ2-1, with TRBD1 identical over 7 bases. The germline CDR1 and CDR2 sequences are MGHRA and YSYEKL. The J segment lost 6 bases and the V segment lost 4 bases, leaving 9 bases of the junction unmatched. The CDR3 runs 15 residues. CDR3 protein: CASSPTGQAPNEQFF. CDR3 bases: TGCGCCAGCAGCCCTACAGGACAGGCCCCCAATGAGCAGTTCTTC.